This T cell receptor (beta chain) was sequenced for a study of T cell responses to AZD1222 COVID-19 vaccine. The study's findings and limits: With dominance at 160-218 and 743-854, vaccine-associated CD4 TCRs spanned spike. With two AZD1222 doses given, Spike-specific TCR breadth and depth both rose.

Measured with immunoSEQ multiplex PCR; TCRdb has only the in-frame clones, and not every one. Altogether about 97,000 clones are present, about 89% being singletons, with the ten largest covering just under 7.5%. Details on this clone: The antigen remains undetermined.

Germline assignment: CDR1 SGHNT and CDR2 YYREEE (reference sequence). V lost 0 bases, J lost 2 bases, and 12 bases lay in between. The CDR3 totals 15 residues. The receptor comes from an adult in good health. The V call is TRBV5-4, the J call TRBJ2-7; tentative D call: TRBD2 (6 bases). The sample was peripheral blood, taken on day 0 of AZD1222 vaccination. In DNA, the CDR3 is TGTGCCAGCAGCTTGGGGGCGGGACGAACCTACGAGCAGTACTTC. Encoded protein: CASSLGAGRTYEQYF.